This T cell receptor beta chain was sequenced during a study of CD8 T cells in ankylosing spondylitis. Notes on the study in general: A number of the motif variants had already been described in reactive arthritis synovial fluid and blood.

Quantitative 5'-RACE was performed with molecular barcodes, and it yielded the TCR beta libraries. TCRdb reprocessed the 5' RACE reads with MiXCR, giving one entry per CDR3 protein. The sample consists of about 130,000 distinct CDR3 sequences, 7% to 10% of them appearing once. V trimming: 4 bases; J trimming: 4 bases; junction bases outside the gene matches: 2. CDR1 is MNHEY and CDR2 is SVGAGI in the germline V gene. The CDR3 totals 15 residues. In its sample, this clonotype was seen a few times. Its target is unknown. This clonotype was obtained from a male donor with ankylosing spondylitis or in good health (not recorded which). This sequence joins TRBV6-5 and TRBJ2-3; 13 bases are shared with TRBD2. Specimen: blood, either unsorted or a sorted T cell fraction (not recorded which). CDR3 protein: CASSWTSGSSDTQYF. CDR3 nucleotide sequence: TGTGCCAGCAGTTGGACTAGCGGGAGTTCAGATACGCAGTATTTT.